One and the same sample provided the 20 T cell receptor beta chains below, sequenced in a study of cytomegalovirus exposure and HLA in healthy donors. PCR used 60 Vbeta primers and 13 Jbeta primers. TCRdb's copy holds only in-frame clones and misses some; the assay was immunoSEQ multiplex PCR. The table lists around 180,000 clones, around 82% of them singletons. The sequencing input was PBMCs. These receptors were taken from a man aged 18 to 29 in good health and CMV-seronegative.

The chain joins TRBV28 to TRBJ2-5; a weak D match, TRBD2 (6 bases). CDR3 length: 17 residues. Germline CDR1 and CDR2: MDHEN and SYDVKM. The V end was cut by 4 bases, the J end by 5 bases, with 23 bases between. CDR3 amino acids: CASSWGLVAATSETQYF. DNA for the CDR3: TGTGCCAGCAGTTGGGGACTCGTGGCAGCGACCTCGGAGACCCAGTACTTC.

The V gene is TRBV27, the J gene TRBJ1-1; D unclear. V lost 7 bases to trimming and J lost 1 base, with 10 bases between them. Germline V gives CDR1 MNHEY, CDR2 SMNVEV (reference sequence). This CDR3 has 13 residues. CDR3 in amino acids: CASTAPGNTEAFF. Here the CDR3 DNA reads TGTGCCAGCACCGCCCCGGGGAACACTGAAGCTTTCTTT.

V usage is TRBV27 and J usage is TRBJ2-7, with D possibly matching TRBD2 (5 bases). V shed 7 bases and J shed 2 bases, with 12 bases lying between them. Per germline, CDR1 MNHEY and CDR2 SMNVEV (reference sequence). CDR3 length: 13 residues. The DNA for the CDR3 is TGTGCCAGCAAGAACGGGATTACCTACGAGCAGTACTTC. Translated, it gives CASKNGITYEQYF.

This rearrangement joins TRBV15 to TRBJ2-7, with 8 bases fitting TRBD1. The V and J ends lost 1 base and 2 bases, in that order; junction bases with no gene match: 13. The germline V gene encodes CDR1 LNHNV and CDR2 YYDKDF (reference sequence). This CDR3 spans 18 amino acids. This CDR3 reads CATSRGRPAGGRAYEQYF. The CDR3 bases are TGTGCCACCAGCAGAGGACGCCCGGCAGGGGGCAGAGCCTACGAGCAGTACTTC.

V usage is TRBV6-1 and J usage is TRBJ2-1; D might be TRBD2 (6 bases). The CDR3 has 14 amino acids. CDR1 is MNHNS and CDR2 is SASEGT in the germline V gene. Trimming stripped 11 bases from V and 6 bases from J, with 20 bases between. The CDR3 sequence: CAAGGSAGPNEQFF. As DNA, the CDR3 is TGTGCCGCCGGCGGTAGCGCGGGGCCCAATGAGCAGTTCTTC.

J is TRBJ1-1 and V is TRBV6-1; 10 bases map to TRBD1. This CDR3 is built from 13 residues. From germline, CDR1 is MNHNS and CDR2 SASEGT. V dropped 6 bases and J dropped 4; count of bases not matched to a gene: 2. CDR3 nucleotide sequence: TGTGCCAGCAGGGGACAGGGGCTCACTGAAGCTTTCTTT. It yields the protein CASRGQGLTEAFF.

CDR3 sequence: CASSLDRTFNEQFF. The CDR3 coding sequence is TGTGCCAGCAGCTTAGATAGAACTTTCAATGAGCAGTTCTTC. The gene calls are TRBV11-3 and TRBJ2-1; D ambiguous. Germline values: CDR1 SGHNT, CDR2 YENEEA. The CDR3 totals 14 residues. V was pared by 0 bases and J by 6 bases, with 9 bases between.

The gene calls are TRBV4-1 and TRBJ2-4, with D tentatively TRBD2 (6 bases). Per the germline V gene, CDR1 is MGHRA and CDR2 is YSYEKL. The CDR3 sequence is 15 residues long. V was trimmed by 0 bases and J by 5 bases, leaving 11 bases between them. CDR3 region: CASSQELRGQNIQYF. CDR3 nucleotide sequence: TGCGCCAGCAGCCAAGAACTGCGGGGACAAAACATTCAGTACTTC.

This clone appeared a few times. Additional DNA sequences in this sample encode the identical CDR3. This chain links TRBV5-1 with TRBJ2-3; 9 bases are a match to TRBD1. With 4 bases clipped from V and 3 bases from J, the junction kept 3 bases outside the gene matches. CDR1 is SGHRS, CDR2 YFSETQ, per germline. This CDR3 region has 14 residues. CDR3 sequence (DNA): TGCGCCAGCAGCCCCGGACAGGGGACAGATACGCAGTATTTT. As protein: CASSPGQGTDTQYF.

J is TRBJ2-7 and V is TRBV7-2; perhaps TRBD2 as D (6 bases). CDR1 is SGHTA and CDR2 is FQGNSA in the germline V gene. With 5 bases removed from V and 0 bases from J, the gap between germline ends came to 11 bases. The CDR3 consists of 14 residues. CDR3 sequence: CASSTPGGSYEQYF. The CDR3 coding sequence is TGTGCCAGCAGCACCCCCGGGGGCTCCTACGAGCAGTACTTC.

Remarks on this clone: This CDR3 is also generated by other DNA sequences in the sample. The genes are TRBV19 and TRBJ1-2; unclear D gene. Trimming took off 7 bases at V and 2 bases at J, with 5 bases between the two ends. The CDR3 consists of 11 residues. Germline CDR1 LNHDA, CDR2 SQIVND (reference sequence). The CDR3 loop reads CASTGNYGYTF. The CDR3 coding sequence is TGTGCCAGTACGGGGAACTATGGCTACACCTTC.

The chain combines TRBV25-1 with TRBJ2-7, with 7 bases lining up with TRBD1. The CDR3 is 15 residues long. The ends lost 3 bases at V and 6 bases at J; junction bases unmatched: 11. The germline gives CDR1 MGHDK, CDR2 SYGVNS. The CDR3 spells CASSDTGARVPEQYF. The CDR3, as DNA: TGTGCCAGCAGTGATACAGGGGCGAGGGTCCCCGAGCAGTACTTC.

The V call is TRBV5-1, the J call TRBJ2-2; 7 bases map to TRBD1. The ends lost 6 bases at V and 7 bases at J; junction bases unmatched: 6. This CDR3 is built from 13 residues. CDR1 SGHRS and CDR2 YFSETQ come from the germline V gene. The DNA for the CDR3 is TGCGCCAGCAAGTGGGACAGTGGCGGGGAGCTGTTTTTT. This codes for CASKWDSGGELFF.

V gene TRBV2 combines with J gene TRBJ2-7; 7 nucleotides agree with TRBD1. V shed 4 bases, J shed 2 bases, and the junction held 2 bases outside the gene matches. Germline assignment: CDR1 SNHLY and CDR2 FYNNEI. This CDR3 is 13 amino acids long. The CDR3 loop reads CASSGTGAYEQYF. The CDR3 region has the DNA TGTGCCAGCAGTGGGACAGGAGCCTACGAGCAGTACTTC.

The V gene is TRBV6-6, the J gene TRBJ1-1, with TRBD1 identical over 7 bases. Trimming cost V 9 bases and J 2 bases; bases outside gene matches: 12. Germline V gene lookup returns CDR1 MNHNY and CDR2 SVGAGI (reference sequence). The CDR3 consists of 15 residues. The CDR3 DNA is TGTGCCAGTAGATCCTCCGGGACAGCTAACACTGAAGCTTTCTTT. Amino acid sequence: CASRSSGTANTEAFF.

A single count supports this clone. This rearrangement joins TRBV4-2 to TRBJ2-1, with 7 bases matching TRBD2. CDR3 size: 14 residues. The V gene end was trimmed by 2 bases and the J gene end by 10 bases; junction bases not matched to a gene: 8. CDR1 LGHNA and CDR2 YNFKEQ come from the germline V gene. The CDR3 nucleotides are TGTGCCAGCAGCCAAACCCGTCCCGGGGGGGAGCAGTTCTTC. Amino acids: CASSQTRPGGEQFF.

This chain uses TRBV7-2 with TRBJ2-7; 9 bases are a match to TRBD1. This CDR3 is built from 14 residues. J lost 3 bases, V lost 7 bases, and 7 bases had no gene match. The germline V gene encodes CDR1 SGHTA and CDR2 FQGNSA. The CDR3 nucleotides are TGTGCCAGCACGACGGGACAGGGAAGCTACGAGCAGTACTTC. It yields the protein CASTTGQGSYEQYF.

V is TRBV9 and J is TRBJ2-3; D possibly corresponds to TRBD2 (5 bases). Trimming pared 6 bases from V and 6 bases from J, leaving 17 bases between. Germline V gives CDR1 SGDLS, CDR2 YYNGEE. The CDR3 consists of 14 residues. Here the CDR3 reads CASTGGGLKDTQYF. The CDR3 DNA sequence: TGTGCCAGCACCGGAGGCGGGCTGAAGGATACGCAGTATTTT.

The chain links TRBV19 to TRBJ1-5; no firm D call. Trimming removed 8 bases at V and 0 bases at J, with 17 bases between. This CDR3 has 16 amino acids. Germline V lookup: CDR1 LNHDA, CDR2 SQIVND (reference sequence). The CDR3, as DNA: TGTGCCAGTTACCCCGCAGGAGGTTTTAGCAATCAGCCCCAGCATTTT. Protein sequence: CASYPAGGFSNQPQHF. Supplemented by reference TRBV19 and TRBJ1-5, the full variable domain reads DGGITQSPKYLFRKEGQNVTLSCEQNLNHDAMYWYRQDPGQGLRLIYYSQIVNDFQKGDIAEGYSVSREKKESFPLTVTSAQKNPTAFYLCASYPAGGFSNQPQHFGDGTRLSIL.

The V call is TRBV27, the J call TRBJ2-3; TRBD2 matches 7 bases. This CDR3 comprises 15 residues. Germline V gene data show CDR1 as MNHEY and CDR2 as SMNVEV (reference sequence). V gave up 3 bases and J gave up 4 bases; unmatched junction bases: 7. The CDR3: CASSFLGGAADTQYF. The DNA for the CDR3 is TGTGCCAGCAGTTTCTTGGGAGGGGCCGCAGATACGCAGTATTTT.